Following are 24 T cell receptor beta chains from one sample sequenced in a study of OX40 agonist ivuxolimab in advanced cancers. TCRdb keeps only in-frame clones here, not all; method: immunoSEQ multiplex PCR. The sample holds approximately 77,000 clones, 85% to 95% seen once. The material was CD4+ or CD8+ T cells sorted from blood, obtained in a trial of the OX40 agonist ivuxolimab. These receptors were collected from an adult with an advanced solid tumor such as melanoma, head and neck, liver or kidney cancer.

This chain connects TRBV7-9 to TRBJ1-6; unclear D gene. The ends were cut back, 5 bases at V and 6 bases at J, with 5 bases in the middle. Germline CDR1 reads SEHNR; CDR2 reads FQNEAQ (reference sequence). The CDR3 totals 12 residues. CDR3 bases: TGTGCCAGCAGCCCCCTTAATTCACCCCTCCACTTT. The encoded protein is CASSPLNSPLHF.

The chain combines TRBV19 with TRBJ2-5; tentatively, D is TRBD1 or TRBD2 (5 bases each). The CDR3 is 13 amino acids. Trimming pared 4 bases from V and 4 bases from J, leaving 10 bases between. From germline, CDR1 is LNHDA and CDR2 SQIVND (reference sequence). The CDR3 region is CASSTERGETQYF. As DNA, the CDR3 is TGTGCCAGTAGTACCGAGAGGGGAGAGACCCAGTACTTC.

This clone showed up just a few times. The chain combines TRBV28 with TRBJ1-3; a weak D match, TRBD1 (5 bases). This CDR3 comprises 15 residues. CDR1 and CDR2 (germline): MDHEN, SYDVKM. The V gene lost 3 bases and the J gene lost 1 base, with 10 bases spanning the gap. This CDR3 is CASSFQRGSGNTIYF. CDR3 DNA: TGTGCCAGCAGTTTTCAGCGGGGGTCTGGAAACACCATATATTTT.

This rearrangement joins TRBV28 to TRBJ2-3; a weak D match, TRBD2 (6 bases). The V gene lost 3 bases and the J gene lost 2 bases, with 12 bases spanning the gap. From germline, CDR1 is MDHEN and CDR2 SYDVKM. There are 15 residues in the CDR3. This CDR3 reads CASSFRTTNTDTQYF. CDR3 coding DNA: TGTGCCAGCAGTTTCCGGACTACGAACACAGATACGCAGTATTTT.

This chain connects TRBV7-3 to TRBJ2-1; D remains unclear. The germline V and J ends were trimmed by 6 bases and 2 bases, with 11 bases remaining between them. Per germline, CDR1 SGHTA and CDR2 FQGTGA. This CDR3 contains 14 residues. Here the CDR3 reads CASSRAGTYNEQFF. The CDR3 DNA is TGTGCCAGCAGTCGGGCCGGAACCTACAATGAGCAGTTCTTC.

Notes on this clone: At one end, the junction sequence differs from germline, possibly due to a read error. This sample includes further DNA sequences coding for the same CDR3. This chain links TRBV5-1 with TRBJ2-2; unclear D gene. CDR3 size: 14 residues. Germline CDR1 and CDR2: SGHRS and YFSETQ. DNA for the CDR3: TGCGCCAGCAGCTTGGACACCTCCACCGGAGAGCTGTTTTTT. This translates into CASSLDTSTGELFF.

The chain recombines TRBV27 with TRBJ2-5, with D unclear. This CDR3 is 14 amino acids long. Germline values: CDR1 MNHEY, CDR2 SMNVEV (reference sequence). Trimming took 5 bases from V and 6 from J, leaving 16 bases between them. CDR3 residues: CASSTPESGKTQYF. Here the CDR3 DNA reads TGTGCCAGCAGTACCCCGGAGTCAGGAAAGACCCAGTACTTC.

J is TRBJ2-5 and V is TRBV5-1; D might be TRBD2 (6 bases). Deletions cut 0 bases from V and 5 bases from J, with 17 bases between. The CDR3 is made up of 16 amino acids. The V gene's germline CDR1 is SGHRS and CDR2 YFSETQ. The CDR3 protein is CASSLGLGGRFETQYF. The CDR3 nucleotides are TGCGCCAGCAGCTTGGGCCTGGGGGGTCGGTTTGAGACCCAGTACTTC.

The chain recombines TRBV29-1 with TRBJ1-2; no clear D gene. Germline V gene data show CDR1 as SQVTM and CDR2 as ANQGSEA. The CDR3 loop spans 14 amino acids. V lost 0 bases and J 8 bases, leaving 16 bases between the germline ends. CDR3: CSVEDPQSSRGYTF. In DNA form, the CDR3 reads TGCAGCGTTGAAGATCCCCAGAGCTCTAGGGGCTACACCTTC.

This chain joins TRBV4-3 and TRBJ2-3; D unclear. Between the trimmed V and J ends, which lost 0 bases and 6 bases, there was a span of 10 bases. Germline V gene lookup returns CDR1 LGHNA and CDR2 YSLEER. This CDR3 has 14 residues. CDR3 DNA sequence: TGCGCCAGCAGCCAAGACAGTTCCCGTGATACGCAGTATTTT. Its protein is CASSQDSSRDTQYF.

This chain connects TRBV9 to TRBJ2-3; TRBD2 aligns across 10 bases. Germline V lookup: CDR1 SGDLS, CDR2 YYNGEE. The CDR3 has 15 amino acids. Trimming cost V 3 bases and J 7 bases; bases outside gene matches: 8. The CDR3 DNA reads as TGTGCCAGCAGCGCAAGCGGGAGGGCCGTGAATACGCAGTATTTT. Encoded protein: CASSASGRAVNTQYF.

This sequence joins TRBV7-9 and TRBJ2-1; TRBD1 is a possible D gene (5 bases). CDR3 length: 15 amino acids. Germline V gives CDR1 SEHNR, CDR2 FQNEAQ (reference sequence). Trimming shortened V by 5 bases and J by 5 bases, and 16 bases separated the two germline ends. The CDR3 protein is CASSHRQSYNNEQFF. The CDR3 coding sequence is TGTGCCAGCAGCCACCGACAGTCCTATAACAATGAGCAGTTCTTC.

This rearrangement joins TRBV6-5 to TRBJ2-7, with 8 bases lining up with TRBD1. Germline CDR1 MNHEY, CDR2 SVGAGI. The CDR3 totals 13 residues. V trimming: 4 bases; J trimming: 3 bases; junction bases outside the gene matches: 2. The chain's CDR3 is CASSSGTGYEQYF. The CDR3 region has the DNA TGTGCCAGCAGTTCCGGGACAGGCTACGAGCAGTACTTC.

CDR3 coding DNA: TGTGCCAGCAGTTTATCCCAGGGAGACTATAACTATGGCTACACCTTC. It encodes CASSLSQGDYNYGYTF. This sequence joins TRBV28 and TRBJ1-2, with a weak D call TRBD1 (5 bases). The V gene lost 1 base and the J gene lost 1 base, with 13 bases spanning the gap. This CDR3 has 16 residues. The V gene's germline CDR1 is MDHEN and CDR2 SYDVKM.

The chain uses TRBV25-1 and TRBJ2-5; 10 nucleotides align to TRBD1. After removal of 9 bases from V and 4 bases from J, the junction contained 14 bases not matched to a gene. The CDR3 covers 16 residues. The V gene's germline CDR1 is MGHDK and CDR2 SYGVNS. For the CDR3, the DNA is TGTGCCAGAATGAGAAAACGGGACAGGGGAGTAGAGACCCAGTACTTC. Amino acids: CARMRKRDRGVETQYF.

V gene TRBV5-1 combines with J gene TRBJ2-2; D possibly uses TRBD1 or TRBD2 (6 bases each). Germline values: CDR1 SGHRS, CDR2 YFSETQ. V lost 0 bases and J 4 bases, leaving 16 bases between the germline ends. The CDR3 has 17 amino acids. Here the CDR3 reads CASSLARGTILTGELFF. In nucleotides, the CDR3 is TGCGCCAGCAGCTTGGCCCGGGGGACAATACTCACCGGGGAGCTGTTTTTT.

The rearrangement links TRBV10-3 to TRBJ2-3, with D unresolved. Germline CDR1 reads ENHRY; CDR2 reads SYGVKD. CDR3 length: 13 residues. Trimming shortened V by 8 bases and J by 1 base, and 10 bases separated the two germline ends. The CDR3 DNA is TGTGCCATCGGGTTGTTGGGCACAGATACGCAGTATTTT. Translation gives CAIGLLGTDTQYF.

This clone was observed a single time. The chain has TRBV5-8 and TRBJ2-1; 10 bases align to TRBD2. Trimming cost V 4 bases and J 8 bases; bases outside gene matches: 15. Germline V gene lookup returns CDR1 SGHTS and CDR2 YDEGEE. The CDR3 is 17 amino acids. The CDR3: CASSRRPGLAAGDEQFF. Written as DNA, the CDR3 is TGTGCCAGCAGCCGTCGGCCCGGACTAGCGGCCGGCGATGAGCAGTTCTTC.

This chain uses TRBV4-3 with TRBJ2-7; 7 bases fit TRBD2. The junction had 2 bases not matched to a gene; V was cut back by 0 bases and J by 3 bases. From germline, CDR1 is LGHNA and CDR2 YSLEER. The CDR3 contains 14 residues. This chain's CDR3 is CASSQEGGSYEQYF. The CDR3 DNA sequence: TGCGCCAGCAGCCAAGAGGGCGGGAGCTACGAGCAGTACTTC.

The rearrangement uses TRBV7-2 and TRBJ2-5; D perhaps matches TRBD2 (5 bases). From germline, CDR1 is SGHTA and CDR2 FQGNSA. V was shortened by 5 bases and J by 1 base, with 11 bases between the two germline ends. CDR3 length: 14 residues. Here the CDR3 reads CASSGRRIQETQYF. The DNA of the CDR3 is TGTGCCAGCAGCGGGAGACGAATCCAAGAGACCCAGTACTTC.

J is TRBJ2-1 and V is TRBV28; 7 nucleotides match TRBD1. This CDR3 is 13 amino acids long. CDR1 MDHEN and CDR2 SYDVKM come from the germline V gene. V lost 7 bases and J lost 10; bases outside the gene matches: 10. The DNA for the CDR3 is TGTGCCAGCATCCCCCCGGACAGGAACGAGCAGTTCTTC. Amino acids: CASIPPDRNEQFF.

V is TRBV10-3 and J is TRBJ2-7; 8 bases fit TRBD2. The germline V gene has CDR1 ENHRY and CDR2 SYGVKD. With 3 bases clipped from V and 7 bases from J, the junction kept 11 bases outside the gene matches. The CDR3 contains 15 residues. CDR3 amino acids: CAISDVGGRTGEQYF. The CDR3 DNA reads TGTGCCATCAGTGACGTAGGCGGGAGGACGGGGGAGCAGTACTTC.

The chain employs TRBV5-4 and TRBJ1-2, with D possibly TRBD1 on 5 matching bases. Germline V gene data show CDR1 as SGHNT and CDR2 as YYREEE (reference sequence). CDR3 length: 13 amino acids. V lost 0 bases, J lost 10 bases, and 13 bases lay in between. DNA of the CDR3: TGTGCCAGCAGCTTGGCCCAGTTGGGGCTCTACACCTTC. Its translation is CASSLAQLGLYTF.

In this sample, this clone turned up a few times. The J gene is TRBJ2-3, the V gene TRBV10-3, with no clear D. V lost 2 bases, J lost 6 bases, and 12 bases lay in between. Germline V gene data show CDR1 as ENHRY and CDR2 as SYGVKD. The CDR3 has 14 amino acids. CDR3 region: CAISERPGGDTQYF. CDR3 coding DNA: TGTGCCATCAGTGAGCGGCCCGGCGGTGATACGCAGTATTTT.